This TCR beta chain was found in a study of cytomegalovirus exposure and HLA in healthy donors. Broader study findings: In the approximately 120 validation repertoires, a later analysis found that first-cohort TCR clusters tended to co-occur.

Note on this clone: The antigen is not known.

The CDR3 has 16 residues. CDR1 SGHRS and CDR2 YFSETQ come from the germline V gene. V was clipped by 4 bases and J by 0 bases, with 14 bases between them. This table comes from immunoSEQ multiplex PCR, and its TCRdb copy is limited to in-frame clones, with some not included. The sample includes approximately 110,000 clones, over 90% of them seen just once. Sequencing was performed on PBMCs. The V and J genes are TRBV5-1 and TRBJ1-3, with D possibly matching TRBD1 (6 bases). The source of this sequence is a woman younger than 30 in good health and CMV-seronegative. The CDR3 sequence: CASSRNRESSGNTIYF. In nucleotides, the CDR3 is TGCGCCAGCAGCCGGAACAGGGAGAGCTCTGGAAACACCATATATTTT.